This entry features one T cell receptor (beta chain) sequence. The sample originates from a study of low-dose radiotherapy and immunotherapy resistance in tumors. Study summary: The regimen for patients comprised intravenous nivolumab 240 mg every two weeks plus intravenous ipilimumab 1 mg/kg every six weeks.

The trim removed 4 bases at V and 2 bases at J, leaving 6 bases unmatched. This CDR3 has 15 residues. Germline V gene lookup returns CDR1 SGHVS and CDR2 FNYEAQ. As for time point: after trial treatment. Treatment denoted: LDRT plus nivolumab, ipilimumab, low-dose cyclophosphamide and aspirin (RACIN trial). Primers used for first-strand cDNA, a TRAV- and TRBV-specific set, covered both alpha and beta chains. Amplification of TCRs used a constant-region primer and V-primer adapter for 20 PCR cycles. TCRdb processed the reads anew with MiXCR; each CDR3 protein has one entry. The table records tens of thousands of distinct CDR3 sequences, 15% to 20% of them present only once.

The V gene is TRBV7-6, the J gene TRBJ2-5, with 8 bases lining up with TRBD2. The source of this sequence is a male donor with prostate cancer. The specimen was PBMCs, collected after low-dose radiotherapy plus immunotherapy. As DNA, the CDR3 is TGTGCCAGCAGCTCAATCGGACTAGCTCAAGAGACCCAGTACTTC. Amino acid sequence: CASSSIGLAQETQYF. The variable domain in full, completed from reference TRBV7-6 and TRBJ2-5, reads GAGVSQSPRYKVTKRGQDVALRCDPISGHVSLYWYRQALGQGPEFLTYFNYEAQQDKSGLPNDRFSAERPEGSISTLTIQRTEQRDSAMYRCASSSIGLAQETQYFGPGTRLLVL.